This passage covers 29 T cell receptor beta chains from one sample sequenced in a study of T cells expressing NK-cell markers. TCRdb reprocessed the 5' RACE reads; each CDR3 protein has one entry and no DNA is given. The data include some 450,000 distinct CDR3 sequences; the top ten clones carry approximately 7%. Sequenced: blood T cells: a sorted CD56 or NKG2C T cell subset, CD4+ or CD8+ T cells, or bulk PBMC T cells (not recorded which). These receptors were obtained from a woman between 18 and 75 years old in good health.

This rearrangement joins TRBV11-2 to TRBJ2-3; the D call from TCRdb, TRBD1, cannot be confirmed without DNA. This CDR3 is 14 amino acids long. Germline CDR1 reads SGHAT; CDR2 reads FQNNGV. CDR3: CASSPGRGTDTQYF.

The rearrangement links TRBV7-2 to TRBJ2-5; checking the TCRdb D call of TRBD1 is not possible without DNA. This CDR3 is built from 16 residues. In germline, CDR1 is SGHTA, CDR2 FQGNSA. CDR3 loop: CASSSNQGRVQETQYF. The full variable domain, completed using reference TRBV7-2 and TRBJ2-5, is GAGVSQSPSNKVTEKGKDVELRCDPISGHTALYWYRQSLGQGLEFLIYFQGNSAPDKSGLPSDRFSAERTGGSVSTLTIQRTQQEDSAVYLCASSSNQGRVQETQYFGPGTRLLVL.

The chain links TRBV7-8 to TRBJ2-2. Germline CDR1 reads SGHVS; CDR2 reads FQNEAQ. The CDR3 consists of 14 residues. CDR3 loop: CASSINPSAGELFF.

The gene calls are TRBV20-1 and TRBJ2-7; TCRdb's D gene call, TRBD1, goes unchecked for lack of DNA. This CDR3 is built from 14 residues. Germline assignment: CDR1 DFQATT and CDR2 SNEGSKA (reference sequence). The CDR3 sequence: CSAHDRVSTYEQYF.

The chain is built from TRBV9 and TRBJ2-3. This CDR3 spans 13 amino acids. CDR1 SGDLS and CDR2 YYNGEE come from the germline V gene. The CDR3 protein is CASSVATPDTQYF.

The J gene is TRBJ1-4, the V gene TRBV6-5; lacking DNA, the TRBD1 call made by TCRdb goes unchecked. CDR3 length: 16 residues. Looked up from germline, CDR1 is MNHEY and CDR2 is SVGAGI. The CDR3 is CASSYSSALWGEKLFF.

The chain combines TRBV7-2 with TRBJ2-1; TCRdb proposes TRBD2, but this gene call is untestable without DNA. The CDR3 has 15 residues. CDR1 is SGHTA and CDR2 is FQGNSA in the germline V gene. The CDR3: CASSLSQRGVNEQFF.

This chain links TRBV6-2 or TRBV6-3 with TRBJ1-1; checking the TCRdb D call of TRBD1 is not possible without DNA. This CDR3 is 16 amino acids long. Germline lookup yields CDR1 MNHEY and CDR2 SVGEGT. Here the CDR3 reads CASSYRLDRGETEAFF.

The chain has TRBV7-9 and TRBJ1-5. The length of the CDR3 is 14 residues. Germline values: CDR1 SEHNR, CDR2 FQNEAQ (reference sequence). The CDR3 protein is CASSLGSVNQPQHF. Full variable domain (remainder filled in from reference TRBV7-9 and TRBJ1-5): DTGVSQNPRHKITKRGQNVTFRCDPISEHNRLYWYRQTLGQGPEFLTYFQNEAQLEKSRLLSDRFSAERPKGSFSTLEIQRTEQGDSAMYLCASSLGSVNQPQHFGDGTRLSIL.

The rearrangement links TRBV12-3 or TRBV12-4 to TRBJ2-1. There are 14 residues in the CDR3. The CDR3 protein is CASSFSRAYNVQFF.

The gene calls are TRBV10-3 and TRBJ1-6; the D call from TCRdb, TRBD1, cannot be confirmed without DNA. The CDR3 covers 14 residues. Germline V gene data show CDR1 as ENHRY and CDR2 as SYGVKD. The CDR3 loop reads CAIGPGTVNSPLHF.

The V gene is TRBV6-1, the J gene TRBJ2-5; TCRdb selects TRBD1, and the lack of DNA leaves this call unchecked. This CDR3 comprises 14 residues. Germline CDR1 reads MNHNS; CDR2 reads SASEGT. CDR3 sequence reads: CASSPGGIQETQYF.

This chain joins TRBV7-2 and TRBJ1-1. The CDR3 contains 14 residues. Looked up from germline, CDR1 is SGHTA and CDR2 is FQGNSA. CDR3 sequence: CASSGVRVNTEAFF.

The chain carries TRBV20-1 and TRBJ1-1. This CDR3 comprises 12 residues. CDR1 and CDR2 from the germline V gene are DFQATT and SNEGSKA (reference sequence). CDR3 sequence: CSPRDPNTEAFF.

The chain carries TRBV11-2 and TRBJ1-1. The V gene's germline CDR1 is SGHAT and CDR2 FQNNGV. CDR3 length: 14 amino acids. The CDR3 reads CASSAMGWNTEAFF.

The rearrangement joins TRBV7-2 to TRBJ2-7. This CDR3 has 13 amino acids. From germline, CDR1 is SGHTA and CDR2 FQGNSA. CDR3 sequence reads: CASSSSTSYEQYF.

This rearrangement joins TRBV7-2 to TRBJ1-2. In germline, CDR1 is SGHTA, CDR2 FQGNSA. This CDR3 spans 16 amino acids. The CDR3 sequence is CASRRGRGVPNYGYTF.

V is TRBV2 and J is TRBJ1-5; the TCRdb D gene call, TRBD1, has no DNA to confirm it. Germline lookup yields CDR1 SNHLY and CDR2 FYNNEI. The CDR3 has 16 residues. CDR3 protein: CASSPQGVSNRQPQHF. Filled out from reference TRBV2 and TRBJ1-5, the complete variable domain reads EPEVTQTPSHQVTQMGQEVILRCVPISNHLYFYWYRQILGQKVEFLVSFYNNEISEKSEIFDDQFSVERPDGSNFTLKIRSTKLEDSAMYFCASSPQGVSNRQPQHFGDGTRLSIL.

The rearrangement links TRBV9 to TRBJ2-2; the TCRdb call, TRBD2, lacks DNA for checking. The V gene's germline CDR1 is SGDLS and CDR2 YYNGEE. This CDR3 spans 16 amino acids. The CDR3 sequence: CASSVGSGVLPGELFF.

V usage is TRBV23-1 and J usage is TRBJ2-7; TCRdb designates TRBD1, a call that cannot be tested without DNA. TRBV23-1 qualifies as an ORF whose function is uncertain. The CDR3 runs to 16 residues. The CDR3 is CASSQAGDWSSYEQYF.

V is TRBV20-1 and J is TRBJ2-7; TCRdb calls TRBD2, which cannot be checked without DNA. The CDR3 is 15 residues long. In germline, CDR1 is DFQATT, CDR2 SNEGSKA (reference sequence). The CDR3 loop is CSARLTSGSSYEQYF.

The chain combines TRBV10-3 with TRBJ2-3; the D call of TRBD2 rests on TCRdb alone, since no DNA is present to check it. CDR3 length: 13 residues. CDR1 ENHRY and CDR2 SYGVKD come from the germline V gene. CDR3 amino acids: CAIGLAGGDTQYF.

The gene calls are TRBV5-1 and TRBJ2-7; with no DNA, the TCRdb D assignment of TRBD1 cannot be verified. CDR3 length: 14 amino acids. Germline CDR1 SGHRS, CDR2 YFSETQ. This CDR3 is CASSLGPDSYEQYF.

This chain's CDR3 is CATSRVRGAGNTIYF. The V gene is TRBV15, the J gene TRBJ1-3; TCRdb calls TRBD1, which cannot be checked without DNA. CDR3 length equals 15 residues. CDR1 LNHNV and CDR2 YYDKDF come from the germline V gene (reference sequence).

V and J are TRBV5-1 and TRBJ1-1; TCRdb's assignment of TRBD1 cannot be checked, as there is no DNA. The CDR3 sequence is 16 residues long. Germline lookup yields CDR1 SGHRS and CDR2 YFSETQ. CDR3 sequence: CASHSRPTGVNTEAFF.

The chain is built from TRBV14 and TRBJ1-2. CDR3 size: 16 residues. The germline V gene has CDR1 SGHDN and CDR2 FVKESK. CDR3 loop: CASSQDYGRSYYGYTF.

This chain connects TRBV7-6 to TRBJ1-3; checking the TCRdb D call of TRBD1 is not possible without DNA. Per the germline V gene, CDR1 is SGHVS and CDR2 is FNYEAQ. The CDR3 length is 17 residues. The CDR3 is CASSSLGGGSSGNTIYF.

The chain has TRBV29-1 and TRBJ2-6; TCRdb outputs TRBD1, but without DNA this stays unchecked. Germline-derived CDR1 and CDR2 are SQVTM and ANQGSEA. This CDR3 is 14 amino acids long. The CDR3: CSVPTGYGANVLTF.

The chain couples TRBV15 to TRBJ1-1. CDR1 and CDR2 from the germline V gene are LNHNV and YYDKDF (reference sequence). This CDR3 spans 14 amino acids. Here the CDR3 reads CATSRTGRGPEAFF. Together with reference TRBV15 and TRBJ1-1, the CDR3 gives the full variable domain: DAMVIQNPRYQVTQFGKPVTLSCSQTLNHNVMYWYQQKSSQAPKLLFHYYDKDFNNEADTPDNFQSRRPNTSFCFLDIRSPGLGDTAMYLCATSRTGRGPEAFFGQGTRLTVV.